The 8 T cell receptor beta chains in this list originate from one sample, sequenced in a study of blood T cell repertoires in COVID-19. Some clones are missing from TCRdb's copy, which holds only in-frame ones; the method was immunoSEQ multiplex PCR. The data hold tens of thousands of clones, with 60% to 85% observed a single time. Input material: peripheral blood. The receptors here all came from an elderly woman with acute or convalescent COVID-19.

This chain uses TRBV28 with TRBJ1-5; TRBD1 might be the D (6 bases). The CDR3 extends over 14 amino acids. Germline lookup yields CDR1 MDHEN and CDR2 SYDVKM. Trimming shortened V by 7 bases and J by 5 bases, and 15 bases separated the two germline ends. This CDR3 is CASILDRGHQPQHF. For the CDR3, the DNA is TGTGCCAGCATCCTGGACAGAGGGCATCAGCCCCAGCATTTT.

This clone was observed a few times. The rearrangement joins TRBV19 to TRBJ2-7, with 10 bases identical to TRBD1. The CDR3 extends over 13 amino acids. The V segment lost 10 bases and the J segment 1 base; nucleotides outside the gene matches: 4. The germline V gene encodes CDR1 LNHDA and CDR2 SQIVND (reference sequence). The CDR3 spells CAKRTGGSYEQYF. For the CDR3, the DNA is TGTGCCAAAAGGACAGGGGGTTCCTACGAGCAGTACTTC.

V usage is TRBV3-1 (or the pseudogene TRBV3-2) and J usage is TRBJ1-2; D call uncertain. Trimming removed 2 bases at V and 8 bases at J, with 15 bases between. CDR3 size: 14 residues. Looked up from germline, CDR1 is LGHDT and CDR2 is YNNKEL (reference sequence). CDR3 protein: CASSQSQNRRGYTF. The CDR3 DNA follows: TGTGCCAGCAGCCAAAGCCAGAATAGGAGGGGCTACACCTTC.

The V and J genes are TRBV28 and TRBJ2-7, with 11 nucleotides matching TRBD2. After removal of 9 bases from V and 1 base from J, the junction contained 11 bases not matched to a gene. The CDR3 consists of 16 residues. The germline V gene encodes CDR1 MDHEN and CDR2 SYDVKM. The CDR3 sequence: CASQPTGTSGSYEQYF. The CDR3 DNA reads TGTGCCAGTCAACCCACCGGGACTAGCGGTTCCTACGAGCAGTACTTC.

The V and J genes are TRBV18 and TRBJ2-5; D unresolved. The CDR3 consists of 14 residues. Germline CDR1 is KGHSH and CDR2 is LQKENI. V lost 0 bases, J lost 4 bases, and 9 bases lay in between. The CDR3 loop is CASSPPTRLETQYF. The CDR3 region has the DNA TGTGCCAGCTCACCACCGACCAGGCTAGAGACCCAGTACTTC.

This clone was counted only a few times. The V gene is TRBV28, the J gene TRBJ2-2, with 7 bases aligning to TRBD1. CDR3 length: 16 residues. Germline CDR1 MDHEN, CDR2 SYDVKM. Trimming at V came to 5 bases and at J to 3 bases, leaving 9 bases not matched to a gene. The CDR3 is CASSPQGQWDTGELFF. The CDR3 nucleotides read TGTGCCAGCAGTCCGCAGGGACAGTGGGACACCGGGGAGCTGTTTTTT.

The gene calls are TRBV7-9 and TRBJ1-4, with 10 bases fitting TRBD1. Germline-derived CDR1 and CDR2 are SEHNR and FQNEAQ (reference sequence). V shed 5 bases and J 5 bases; nucleotides not matched to a gene: 5. The CDR3 covers 15 residues. The CDR3 loop reads CASSPPGQGNEKLFF. CDR3 bases: TGTGCCAGCAGCCCACCGGGACAGGGGAATGAAAAACTGTTTTTT. The entire variable domain, with the rest obtained from reference TRBV7-9 and TRBJ1-4, is as follows: DTGVSQNPRHKITKRGQNVTFRCDPISEHNRLYWYRQTLGQGPEFLTYFQNEAQLEKSRLLSDRFSAERPKGSFSTLEIQRTEQGDSAMYLCASSPPGQGNEKLFFGSGTQLSVL.

CDR3 in amino acids: CASNLPGTGDYEQYF. DNA for the CDR3: TGTGCCAGCAACCTCCCCGGGACAGGGGACTACGAGCAGTACTTC. V and J are TRBV2 and TRBJ2-7, with 10 positions matching TRBD1. This CDR3 is 15 amino acids long. CDR1 and CDR2 (germline): SNHLY, FYNNEI. V was clipped by 7 bases and J by 3 bases; unmatched bases: 9.